The present T cell receptor (beta chain) was sequenced within a study of identifying expanded T cells in peripheral blood. Trimming removed 4 bases from V and 4 bases from J; junction bases left unmatched: 7. The germline CDR1 and CDR2 sequences are LGHNA and YSLEER. The length of the CDR3 is 15 residues. The study, taken as a whole, reports: Across healthy donors, higher total template counts meant significantly greater approximately two-week count variance. About 1.2 clones differed between technical replicates, versus roughly 16 and 20 over time.

Profiling relied on immunoSEQ multiplex PCR, and the TCRdb table lists in-frame clones only, not all of them. Among approximately 110,000 clones, around 88% were seen once, and the ten largest hold roughly 15%. Collection occurred without any documented infections or immune events in donors. This clone came up once. Its antigen remains unknown. The chain joins TRBV4-3 to TRBJ1-1, with 9 bases aligning to TRBD1. The sequence derives from a person between 18 and 70 years old in good health. Sequenced input: blood. DNA for the CDR3: TGCGCCAGCAGCCGGCTAGGGACAGGGACCACTGAAGCTTTCTTT. Translation gives CASSRLGTGTTEAFF.